This TCR beta chain emerged from a study of blood T cell repertoires in COVID-19. Across the whole study: Italy, Spain and the United States were the sources of the convalescent and acute COVID-19 samples. The analysed material was cDNA or gDNA that came from T cells, B-cell-depleted T cells, or PBMCs.

Per germline, CDR1 GTSNPN and CDR2 SVGIG (reference sequence). Trimming at V came to 0 bases and at J to 3 bases, leaving 1 base not matched to a gene. This CDR3 contains 14 residues. The authors' processing: Nucleated cell counts were estimated from reference gene primer amplification. TCRdb's copy holds only in-frame clones and misses some; the assay was immunoSEQ multiplex PCR. V, J and clone size derive from that table, while D and trimming were established from the DNA sequence. The sample shows 55,000 to 70,000 clones, 88% of them seen only once. This clone came up a few times. J is TRBJ2-2 and V is TRBV30, with 7 bases identical to TRBD2. The clonotype originates from a woman aged 50 to 60 with active or convalescent COVID-19. What was sequenced was peripheral blood. CDR3 coding DNA: TGTGCCTGGAGTGTAGGACTAGACACCGGGGAGCTGTTTTTT. Its translation is CAWSVGLDTGELFF.